This T cell receptor beta chain came from a study of blood T cells in healthy people across ages. With a J-beta primer mix and a sample-barcoded 5' primer, a second PCR ran about 7 to 12 cycles. MiXCR, run by TCRdb on the 5' RACE reads, gives a single entry per CDR3 protein. The table lists about 940,000 distinct CDR3 sequences, 48% of them singletons. Germline CDR1 MNHEY, CDR2 SVGAGI. CDR3 length: 13 residues. The receptor's source is a man aged 25 to 40 in good health. The sequenced sample consisted of blood. The chain employs TRBV6-5 and TRBJ2-1; D possibly corresponds to TRBD1 (6 bases). CDR3 in DNA: TGTGGGTCGAGCAGGGGAAGGTACAATGAGCAGTTCTTC. Residues: CGSSRGRYNEQFF.